The rows below give T cell receptor beta chains drawn from one sample of a study of T-cell memory formation after mild COVID-19. TCRdb called the 5' RACE reads again in MiXCR, with one record for every CDR3 protein. This sample has 350,000 to 450,000 distinct CDR3 sequences, with under 30% found just once. The sequenced sample consisted of PBMCs or a T cell subset sorted from them (not recorded which). The source is an adult woman who had mild COVID-19 (a few samples of this study predate the infection). Cell type and time point are not known. CDR3s include the opening cysteine and the closing phenylalanine or tryptophan.

>TRBV27|TRBJ2-7
CASNRTEREQYF
>TRBV7-9|TRBJ1-4
CASSRQETTNEKLFF
>TRBV12-3/TRBV12-4|TRBJ2-3
CASTPGVGQGTDTQYF
>TRBV6-6|TRBJ1-6
CASSYGGQGAPSPLHF
>TRBV7-6|TRBJ2-5
CASSLAFPETQYF
>TRBV9|TRBJ2-7
CASSAAGTVGYEQYF
>TRBV18|TRBJ2-7
CASSPPELTYEQYF
>TRBV7-2|TRBJ1-1
CASSHPRGLNTEAFF
>TRBV27|TRBJ1-1
CASSLFRGAIEAFF
>TRBV4-2|TRBJ2-1
CASSQDQPGGSSYNEQFF
>TRBV4-2|TRBJ2-2
CASSQSTSGTGELFF
>TRBV29-1|TRBJ2-1
CSVVVQREYNEQFF
>TRBV3-1|TRBJ2-1
CASSQPGLAGLLF